The clone carrying this TCR beta chain was seen more than once but under ten times. This specimen belongs to a study of cytomegalovirus exposure and HLA in healthy donors. With V trimmed by 5 bases and J by 10 bases, 12 bases remained unmatched. Germline values: CDR1 MNHNS, CDR2 SASEGT. This CDR3 has 15 amino acids. The primer mix had 60 Vbeta and 13 Jbeta primers. Only in-frame clones appear in the TCRdb table, and some are missing; sequencing was by immunoSEQ multiplex PCR. This repertoire shows over 95,000 clones, under 85% found once; its top ten account for approximately 11%. The TCR was taken from a man aged 35 to 55 in good health and CMV-seropositive. V is TRBV6-1 and J is TRBJ2-1, with TRBD2 matching over 9 bases. The sample comprised PBMCs. Written as DNA, the CDR3 is TGTGCCAGCAGTTTAGCGGGGGCCCTTCGGAGCGAGCAGTTCTTC. Translated: CASSLAGALRSEQFF.